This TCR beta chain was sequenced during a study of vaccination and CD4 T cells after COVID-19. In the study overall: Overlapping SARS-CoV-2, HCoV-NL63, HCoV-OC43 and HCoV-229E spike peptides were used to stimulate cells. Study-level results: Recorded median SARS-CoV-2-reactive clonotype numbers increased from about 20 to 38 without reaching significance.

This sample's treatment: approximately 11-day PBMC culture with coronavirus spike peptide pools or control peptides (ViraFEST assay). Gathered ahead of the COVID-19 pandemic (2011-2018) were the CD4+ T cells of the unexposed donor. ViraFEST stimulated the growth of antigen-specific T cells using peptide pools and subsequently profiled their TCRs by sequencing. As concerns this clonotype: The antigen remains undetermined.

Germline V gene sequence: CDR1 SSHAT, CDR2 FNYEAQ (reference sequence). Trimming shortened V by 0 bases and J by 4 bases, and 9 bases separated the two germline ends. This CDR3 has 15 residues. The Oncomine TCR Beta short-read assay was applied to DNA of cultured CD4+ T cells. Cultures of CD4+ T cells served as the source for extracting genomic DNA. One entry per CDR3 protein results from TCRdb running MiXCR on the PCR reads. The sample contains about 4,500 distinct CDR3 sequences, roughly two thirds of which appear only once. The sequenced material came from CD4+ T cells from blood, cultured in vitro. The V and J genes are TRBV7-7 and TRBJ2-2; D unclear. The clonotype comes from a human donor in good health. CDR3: CASSLAGNPTGELFF. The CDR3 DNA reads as TGTGCCAGCAGCTTAGCAGGGAATCCCACCGGGGAGCTGTTTTTT.